This T cell receptor (beta chain) was recorded in a study of shared T cell receptors in the human thymus. Germline values: CDR1 ENHRY, CDR2 SYGVKD. The germline V and J ends were trimmed by 3 bases and 5 bases, with 18 bases remaining between them. The CDR3 contains 16 residues. The method was immunoSEQ multiplex PCR; TCRdb's version includes in-frame clones alone and lacks a portion of them. Of roughly 660,000 clones in the sample, 88% were seen once. These sequences were also reported in another study, on human thymus T cells. That paper notes: In unrelated individuals, thymic repertoires overlapped highly, according to related research.

V usage is TRBV10-3 and J usage is TRBJ2-3, with a weak D call TRBD2 (5 bases). Sequencing was carried out using thymocytes. The sequence was obtained from a boy in the first two years of life with a congenital heart defect. The CDR3 region is CAISDEVSVKGDTQYF. The CDR3 coding sequence is TGTGCCATCAGTGACGAAGTTAGCGTTAAGGGAGATACGCAGTATTTT.